The 17 T cell receptor beta chains reported below all come from one sample, sequenced in a study of CD8 T cells in Susac syndrome (dated by TCRdb to about 2019). The method was the immunoSEQ multiplex PCR assay. RNA was extracted with the RNeasy kit and about 0.5 to 1 ug was reverse transcribed using random hexamers. TCRdb handled the public reads itself, with Q25 trimming in fastp and clone calling in MiXCR, and kept productive beta chains. Each record represents a unique CDR3 protein, reported with the most common genes and DNA among its rows. The sample table holds hundreds of thousands of distinct CDR3 sequences, of which 90% to 95% were seen once. The top ten clonotypes cover roughly 0.13% of the sample. The sample consisted of CD8+ T cells from PBMCs. The receptors stem from a human donor with multiple sclerosis.

This clonotype was counted once. The chain employs TRBV30 and TRBJ2-1; perhaps D is TRBD1 or TRBD2 (5 bases each). Trimming left V 2 bases short and J 14 bases short, with 19 bases between. Germline V gene lookup returns CDR1 GTSNPN and CDR2 SVGIG (reference sequence). This CDR3 has 13 residues. CDR3 amino acids: CAWSIWDVPRKFF. The CDR3 DNA is TGTGCCTGGAGTATTTGGGACGTCCCTCGAAAGTTCTTC.

The V call is TRBV6-5, the J call TRBJ1-4; the D is unclear. Looked up from germline, CDR1 is MNHEY and CDR2 is SVGAGI. This CDR3 has 12 residues. V dropped 6 bases and J dropped 8 bases, with 10 bases sitting between them. CDR3 DNA sequence: TGTGCCAGCAGCCCTCTTGGGGAAAAACTGTTTTTT. Residues: CASSPLGEKLFF.

The CDR3: CAWAGPYGYTF. The CDR3, as DNA: TGTGCCTGGGCCGGCCCCTATGGCTACACCTTC. This chain uses TRBV30 with TRBJ1-2, with unresolved D. Germline V gene data show CDR1 as GTSNPN and CDR2 as SVGIG (reference sequence). The CDR3 is 11 residues long. Trimming took off 5 bases at V and 4 bases at J, with 8 bases between the two ends.

This clonotype is a singleton in its sample. The chain links TRBV9 to TRBJ2-2; TRBD2 might be the D (5 bases). V was shortened by 0 bases and J by 2 bases, with 11 bases between the two germline ends. CDR1 is SGDLS and CDR2 is YYNGEE in the germline V gene. This CDR3 contains 16 residues. CDR3 protein: CASSVAARVNTGELFF. The CDR3, as DNA: TGTGCCAGCAGCGTAGCGGCGCGGGTTAACACCGGGGAGCTGTTTTTT.

The chain joins TRBV5-6 to TRBJ2-5; no clear D. This CDR3 comprises 14 residues. Trimming removed 0 bases at V and 1 base at J, with 7 bases between. Per the germline V gene, CDR1 is SGHDT and CDR2 is YYEEEE. The CDR3 nucleotides read TGTGCCAGCAGCTTGGTAACAGCCCAAGAGACCCAGTACTTC. Amino acid sequence: CASSLVTAQETQYF.

The DNA for the CDR3 is TGTGCCAGCAGTAGGGAAGGGGCCCCACGAGAGACCCAGTACTTC. Protein: CASSREGAPRETQYF. This chain uses TRBV13 with TRBJ2-5, with D possibly TRBD1 on 5 matching bases. Germline lookup yields CDR1 PRHDT and CDR2 FYEKMQ (reference sequence). The CDR3 contains 15 residues. The ends were cut back, 6 bases at V and 4 bases at J, with 18 bases in the middle.

The chain joins TRBV15 to TRBJ1-2; 8 nucleotides align to TRBD1. CDR1 is LNHNV and CDR2 is YYDKDF in the germline V gene (reference sequence). This CDR3 comprises 15 residues. Trimming removed 3 bases from V and 4 bases from J; junction bases left unmatched: 7. The CDR3 loop reads CATSSLTGESYGYTF. CDR3 nucleotides: TGTGCCACCAGCAGTCTGACAGGGGAATCCTATGGCTACACCTTC.

This chain links TRBV13 with TRBJ2-3; D is uncertain. The ends were cut back, 8 bases at V and 4 bases at J, with 13 bases in the middle. Germline loops: CDR1 PRHDT, CDR2 FYEKMQ (reference sequence). The CDR3 is 13 residues long. The CDR3, as DNA: TGTGCCAGCCCCCTGGTAGCTCCAGATACGCAGTATTTT. Translating gives CASPLVAPDTQYF.

This chain connects TRBV10-2 to TRBJ1-2; no clear D gene. Germline CDR1 reads WSHSY; CDR2 reads SAAADI. The CDR3 length is 15 residues. The V end lost 7 bases, the J end lost 5 bases, and 20 bases lay between the germline ends. The CDR3 DNA is TGCGCCAGCAACCCCGGGGAGGGAGAAGGATATGGCTACACCTTC. Its translation: CASNPGEGEGYGYTF.

The chain recombines TRBV7-9 with TRBJ2-7; TRBD1 aligns across 8 bases. With V trimmed by 5 bases and J by 0 bases, 6 bases remained unmatched. CDR1 is SEHNR and CDR2 is FQNEAQ in the germline V gene (reference sequence). There are 15 residues in the CDR3. Written as DNA, the CDR3 is TGTGCCAGCAGCCCCCGGACAGGGCCCTCCTACGAGCAGTACTTC. As protein: CASSPRTGPSYEQYF.

Written as DNA, the CDR3 is TGTGCCAGCAGCCCGCGTTTCGAGCAGTTCTTC. It yields the protein CASSPRFEQFF. This chain joins TRBV7-9 and TRBJ2-1; D is undetermined. Germline V CDR1 and CDR2: SEHNR, FQNEAQ (reference sequence). There are 11 residues in the CDR3. V dropped 5 bases and J dropped 10 bases, with 9 bases sitting between them.

J is TRBJ1-2 and V is TRBV30, with TRBD1 as a possible D gene (6 bases). This CDR3 is 14 amino acids long. Trimming took 4 bases from V and 6 from J, leaving 18 bases between them. Germline V gene data show CDR1 as GTSNPN and CDR2 as SVGIG (reference sequence). The CDR3 sequence is CAWKGGTSQDGYTF. In nucleotides, the CDR3 is TGTGCCTGGAAGGGGGGGACATCTCAAGATGGCTACACCTTC. The full variable domain, with the rest looked up from reference TRBV30 and TRBJ1-2, is SQTIHQWPATLVQPVGSPLSLECTVEGTSNPNLYWYRQAAGRGLQLLFYSVGIGQISSEVPQNLSASRPQDRQFILSSKKLLLSDSGFYLCAWKGGTSQDGYTFGSGTRLTVV.

The rearrangement uses TRBV27 and TRBJ2-2, with D possibly called TRBD1 or TRBD2 (5 bases each). CDR3 size: 14 residues. The ends were cut back, 3 bases at V and 1 base at J, with 6 bases in the middle. The germline gives CDR1 MNHEY, CDR2 SMNVEV (reference sequence). The CDR3 nucleotides are TGTGCCAGCAGTTTGGGGGTGAACACCGGGGAGCTGTTTTTT. Encoded protein: CASSLGVNTGELFF.

The CDR3 DNA follows: TGTGCCAGCAGCCACGAGCTGAACACTGAAGCTTTCTTT. It translates to CASSHELNTEAFF. The gene calls are TRBV3-1 and TRBJ1-1; no definite D call. The germline gives CDR1 LGHDT, CDR2 YNNKEL (reference sequence). CDR3 size: 13 residues. V dropped 3 bases and J dropped 0 bases, with 5 bases sitting between them.

CDR3 sequence (DNA): TGTGCCAGCAGTTACTCCCTTCTCACACCAGATACGCAGTATTTT. Its protein is CASSYSLLTPDTQYF. The chain recombines TRBV6-6 with TRBJ2-3; D remains ambiguous. The V end was cut by 0 bases, the J end by 4 bases, with 11 bases between. The CDR3 is made up of 15 amino acids. Per the germline V gene, CDR1 is MNHNY and CDR2 is SVGAGI (reference sequence).

This clonotype has only one observation. CDR3 region: CASSASLRRNTEAFF. The CDR3 DNA follows: TGTGCCAGCAGCGCGAGCCTAAGGCGAAACACTGAAGCTTTCTTT. The gene calls are TRBV5-4 and TRBJ1-1; D ambiguous. With 4 bases removed from V and 2 bases from J, the gap between germline ends came to 15 bases. Looked up from germline, CDR1 is SGHNT and CDR2 is YYREEE (reference sequence). This CDR3 is built from 15 residues.

The chain combines TRBV12-3 or TRBV12-4 with TRBJ2-7; a possible D gene is TRBD1 (6 bases). CDR3 length equals 15 residues. Trimming removed 6 bases from V and 0 bases from J, with 15 bases in between. CDR3 in amino acids: CASSSTGGTSYEQYF. The CDR3 nucleotides are TGTGCCAGCAGCTCGACAGGCGGCACCTCCTACGAGCAGTACTTC.